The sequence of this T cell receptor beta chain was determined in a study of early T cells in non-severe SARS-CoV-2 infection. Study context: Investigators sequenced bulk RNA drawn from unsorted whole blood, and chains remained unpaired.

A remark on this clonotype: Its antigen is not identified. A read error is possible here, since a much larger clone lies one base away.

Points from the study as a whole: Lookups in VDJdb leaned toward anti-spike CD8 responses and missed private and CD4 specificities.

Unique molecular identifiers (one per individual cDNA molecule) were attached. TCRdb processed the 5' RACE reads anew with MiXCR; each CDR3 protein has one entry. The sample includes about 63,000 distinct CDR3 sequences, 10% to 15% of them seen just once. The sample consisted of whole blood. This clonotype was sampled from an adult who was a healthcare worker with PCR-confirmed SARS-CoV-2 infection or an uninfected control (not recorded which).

The CDR3 sequence is CASSPRDSGQETQYF. The CDR3 DNA sequence: TGTGCCAGCTCACCACGGGACAGTGGGCAAGAGACCCAGTACTTC. The rearrangement links TRBV18 to TRBJ2-5; 7 bases map to TRBD1. This CDR3 is 15 amino acids long. Germline V gene lookup returns CDR1 KGHSH and CDR2 LQKENI. The V and J ends lost 1 base and 2 bases, in that order; junction bases with no gene match: 4.